Each of the 11 T cell receptor beta chains below was sequenced from the same sample in a study of T cells in women clearing cervical HPV infection listed by TCRdb under 2018. Library preparation used the immunoSEQ multiplex PCR assay. The immuneACCESS repertoire file appears here via TCRdb, limited to in-frame rearrangements. These files lack a portion of the clones; in checked studies, under half of the deficit traces to unresolved V genes, and the cause of the others is not known. The data table for this sample lists over 30,000 clones. The ten largest make up around 5% of the sample. Material for sequencing was blood buffy coat. The receptors were sampled from a woman between 18 and 75 years old with a cervical HPV16 infection that either progressed to CIN3+ or cleared (not recorded which).

On this clone: The read falls 3 residues short of the CDR3 end, and the missing part is taken from the germline J gene. The gene calls are TRBV2 and TRBJ2-3, with D perhaps matching TRBD2 (5 bases). Germline lookup yields CDR1 SNHLY and CDR2 FYNNEI. The CDR3 totals 13 residues. Trimming pared 8 bases from V and 1 base from J, leaving 10 bases between. The CDR3 is CASAAAGTDTQYF. CDR3 DNA, as far as it was read: TGTGCCAGCGCAGCGGCGGGCACAGATACG.

For this clone: Read sequence stops 3 residues before the CDR3 end, and the germline J gene provides the missing end. The chain uses TRBV19 and TRBJ1-5; TRBD1 is a possible D gene (5 bases). This CDR3 spans 12 amino acids. Germline lookup yields CDR1 LNHDA and CDR2 SQIVND (reference sequence). The sequenced CDR3 bases are TGTGCCAGTAGTACGTCGACAGACCCC. Amino acid sequence: CASSTSTDP. The complete CDR3 protein is CASSTSTDPQHF.

Note on this clone: Read sequence stops 3 residues before the CDR3 end, and the germline J gene provides the missing end. This rearrangement joins TRBV12-3 or TRBV12-4 to TRBJ2-1, with D possibly being TRBD2 (5 bases). Trimming left V 2 bases short and J 4 bases short, with 15 bases between. The CDR3 extends over 16 amino acids. This CDR3 is CASSLSGVGIYNEQFF. The part of the CDR3 DNA that was read is TGTGCCAGCAGTTTATCCGGGGTGGGGATTTACAATGAG.

With respect to this clone: The read stops 3 residues short of the end of the CDR3; the missing end is completed from the germline J gene. The V gene is TRBV7-8, the J gene TRBJ1-5; 8 bases are a match to TRBD1. The CDR3 runs to 18 residues. Trimming cost V 6 bases and J 0 bases; bases outside gene matches: 13. CDR1 and CDR2 from the germline V gene are SGHVS and FQNEAQ. CDR3 DNA, as far as it was read: TGTGCCAGCAGGGAAAACAGGGGGGGGGCGCTTAGCAATCAGCCC. Translated, it gives CASRENRGGALSNQP. The whole CDR3 sequence is CASRENRGGALSNQPQHF.

A note on this clone: Read data end 3 residues before the CDR3 end; the end is taken from the germline J gene. This rearrangement joins TRBV11-2 to TRBJ2-7; D is possibly TRBD2 (6 bases). V gave up 1 base and J gave up 3 bases, with 10 bases separating them. CDR3 length: 14 amino acids. Germline assignment: CDR1 SGHAT and CDR2 FQNNGV. The CDR3 bases that were read are TGTGCCAGCAGCTTAGGGGGGGTTCTCTACGAG. Translated, it gives CASSLGGVLYE. The entire CDR3 protein is CASSLGGVLYEQYF. Combining the CDR3 with reference TRBV11-2 and TRBJ2-7 gives the whole variable domain EAGVAQSPRYKIIEKRQSVAFWCNPISGHATLYWYQQILGQGPKLLIQFQNNGVVDDSQLPKDRFSAERLKGVDSTLKIQPAKLEDSAVYLCASSLGGVLYEQYFGPGTRLTVT.

With regard to this clone: The observed sequence ends 3 residues before the CDR3 terminus, with the missing tail filled in from the germline J gene. V is TRBV5-8 and J is TRBJ2-1; 9 bases agree with TRBD1. Per germline, CDR1 SGHTS and CDR2 YDEGEE. CDR3 size: 13 residues. Trimming cost V 4 bases and J 8 bases; bases outside gene matches: 4. The CDR3 bases that were read are TGTGCCAGCAGCAGGGACAGGGACGATGAG. It encodes CASSRDRDDE. The whole CDR3 reads CASSRDRDDEQFF. The full variable domain, rest sourced from reference TRBV5-8 and TRBJ2-1, is EAGVTQSPTHLIKTRGQQATLRCSPISGHTSVYWYQQALGLGLQFLLWYDEGEERNRGNFPPRFSGRQFPNYSSELNVNALELEDSALYLCASSRDRDDEQFFGPGTRLTVL.

Points on this clone: The read falls 3 residues short of the CDR3 end, and the missing part is taken from the germline J gene. The chain carries TRBV6-1 and TRBJ1-5, with D perhaps TRBD1 (5 bases). In germline, CDR1 is MNHNS, CDR2 SASEGT. Trimming removed 1 base at V and 4 bases at J, with 11 bases between. The CDR3 is 15 residues long. CDR3 in amino acids: CASSEGPRANQPQHF. The sequenced part of the CDR3 DNA is TGTGCCAGCAGTGAAGGCCCCAGGGCAAATCAGCCC.

In the case of this clone: The read is 3 residues too short to cover the CDR3 end, so that end is filled in from the germline J gene. This chain uses TRBV7-3 with TRBJ2-3, with 8 nucleotides matching TRBD2. The germline gives CDR1 SGHTA, CDR2 FQGTGA. The CDR3 contains 17 residues. Trimming at V came to 1 base and at J to 6 bases, leaving 12 bases not matched to a gene. CDR3 loop: CASSLKVRGAGGDTQYF. The covered CDR3 bases are TGTGCCAGCAGCTTAAAGGTGCGGGGGGCCGGGGGTGATACG. The whole variable domain, filled in from reference TRBV7-3 and TRBJ2-3, reads GAGVSQTPSNKVTEKGKYVELRCDPISGHTALYWYRQSLGQGPEFLIYFQGTGAADDSGLPNDRFFAVRPEGSVSTLKIQRTERGDSAVYLCASSLKVRGAGGDTQYFGPGTRLTVL.

Remarks on this clone: Coverage ceases 3 residues before the CDR3 finishes, and the germline J gene fills in the end. This rearrangement joins TRBV5-4 to TRBJ2-2, with D perhaps TRBD2 (5 bases). The V gene lost 9 bases and the J gene lost 4 bases, with 13 bases spanning the gap. The CDR3 has 13 residues. Germline V gives CDR1 SGHNT, CDR2 YYREEE (reference sequence). The CDR3 sequence is CAIWAGGTGELFF. Incomplete CDR3 DNA: TGTGCCATATGGGCGGGTGGCACCGGGGAG.

A word on this clone: The read ends 3 residues before the CDR3 terminus; that terminus is restored from the germline J gene. This chain connects TRBV20-1 to TRBJ1-4; 8 positions match TRBD1. The CDR3 covers 16 residues. The J segment lost 5 bases and the V segment lost 2 bases, leaving 10 bases of the junction unmatched. Germline-derived CDR1 and CDR2 are DFQATT and SNEGSKA (reference sequence). The part of the CDR3 DNA that was read is TGCAGTGCTAGACCGGGACAGGTCGGGGTAAATGAAAAA. Protein product: CSARPGQVGVNEK. The whole CDR3 is CSARPGQVGVNEKLFF.

With respect to this clone: Read data end 3 residues before the CDR3 end; the end is taken from the germline J gene. The genes are TRBV2 and TRBJ2-2; 9 nucleotides align to TRBD1. Per germline, CDR1 SNHLY and CDR2 FYNNEI. V lost 4 bases and J lost 2; bases outside the gene matches: 2. The CDR3 contains 15 residues. The CDR3 is CASSVGQGNTGELFF. The CDR3 DNA, read in part, is TGTGCCAGCAGTGTGGGACAGGGAAACACCGGGGAG.